The subject of this entry is one T cell receptor beta chain. Antigen unknown. This record comes from a study of cytomegalovirus exposure and HLA in healthy donors. Findings of the study overall: An analysis that was carried out later associated about 17,000 TCR beta sequences with HLA alleles at 0.05 false discovery rate.

Healthy bone marrow donors made up the donor group. Nominal health characterized the donors when sampled, though unrecorded immune exposures were likely. Germline V gene lookup returns CDR1 MNHNY and CDR2 SVGAGI (reference sequence). The trim removed 6 bases at V and 9 bases at J, leaving 9 bases unmatched. The CDR3 consists of 15 residues. The PCR contained 60 Vbeta and 13 Jbeta primers. The protocol was immunoSEQ multiplex PCR, while the TCRdb copy is restricted to in-frame clones and leaves out a portion. This sample has some 140,000 clones; roughly three quarters occur once, and the top ten carry around 2%.

Sequencing was carried out using PBMCs. The chain is built from TRBV6-6 and TRBJ2-1, with TRBD2 identical over 12 bases. This TCR was recovered from a man aged 25-45 years in good health and CMV-seronegative. The CDR3 nucleotides read TGTGCCAGCAGCCCGACTAGCGGGAGCTTTGGTGAGCAGTTCTTC. Translation gives CASSPTSGSFGEQFF.